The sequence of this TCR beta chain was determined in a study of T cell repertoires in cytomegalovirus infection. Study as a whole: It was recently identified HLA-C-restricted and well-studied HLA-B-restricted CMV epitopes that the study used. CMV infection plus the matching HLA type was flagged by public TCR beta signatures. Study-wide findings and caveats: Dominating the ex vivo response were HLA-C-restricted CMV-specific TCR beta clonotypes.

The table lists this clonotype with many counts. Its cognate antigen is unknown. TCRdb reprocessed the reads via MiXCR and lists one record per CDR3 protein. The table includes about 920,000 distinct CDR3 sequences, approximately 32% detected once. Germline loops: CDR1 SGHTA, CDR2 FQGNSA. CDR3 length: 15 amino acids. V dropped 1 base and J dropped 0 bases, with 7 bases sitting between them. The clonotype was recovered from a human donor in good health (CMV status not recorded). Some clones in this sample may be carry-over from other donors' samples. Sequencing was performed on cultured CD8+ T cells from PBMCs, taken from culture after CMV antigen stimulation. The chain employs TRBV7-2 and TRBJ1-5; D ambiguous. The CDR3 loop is CASSLDGVSNQPQHF. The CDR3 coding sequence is TGTGCCAGCAGCTTAGACGGGGTTAGCAATCAGCCCCAGCATTTT.